The sequence of this TCR beta chain was determined in a study of T cell responses to AZD1222 COVID-19 vaccine. V gave up 2 bases and J gave up 3 bases, with 9 bases separating them. This CDR3 contains 14 residues. Per germline, CDR1 SGDLS and CDR2 YYNGEE. Data came from immunoSEQ multiplex PCR; TCRdb stores just in-frame clones and leaves some out. The repertoire holds fewer than 150,000 clones, with more than 70% as singletons. This TCR was recovered from an adult who received the AZD1222 COVID-19 vaccine. The V call is TRBV9, the J call TRBJ2-1, with D possibly called TRBD1 or TRBD2 (5 bases each). Sample: peripheral blood, taken 28 days after the second AZD1222 dose. The CDR3 protein is CASSVGPGYNEQFF. DNA of the CDR3: TGTGCCAGCAGCGTGGGACCTGGCTACAATGAGCAGTTCTTC.